Included here is one T cell receptor beta chain sequence, with context. The target antigen is unknown. Only in-frame clones appear in the TCRdb table, and some are missing; sequencing was by immunoSEQ multiplex PCR. The sample has about 2.1 million clones, around 93% seen once. Naive CD8 cells were CD45RO-negative, positively selected for CCR7, excluding terminally differentiated effector memory CD45RA+ cells. The data are from a study of shared clonotypes between healthy human individuals. Across the whole study: Used for every donor were three CD4 naive, three CD4 memory, two CD8 naive and one CD8 memory plate. Whole-study findings and limits: The sharing of about 5% of naive CD4 clonotypes was seen across several donors.

CDR1 and CDR2 from the germline V gene are SEHNR and FQNEAQ (reference sequence). Trimming left V 1 base short and J 5 bases short, with 14 bases between. This CDR3 region has 15 residues. The TCR sequence derives from a man aged 18 to 30 in good health. Some clones in this sample may be carry-over from other donors' samples. The chain uses TRBV7-9 and TRBJ2-5; D might be TRBD1 or TRBD2, each matching 5 bases. The sequenced sample was naive CD8+ T cells from PBMCs. The CDR3 sequence: CASSLGPGTSETQYF. The CDR3 bases are TGTGCCAGCAGCTTAGGTCCAGGGACCAGTGAGACCCAGTACTTC.